This T cell receptor beta chain was documented in a study of cytomegalovirus exposure and HLA in healthy donors. Overall study results and limits: It was approximately 150 TCR beta chains that were listed as cytomegalovirus-associated. Presence/absence analyses supposed approximately even sequencing depth among donors.

As to this clone: What it recognizes is unknown.

Primers for the PCR totalled 60 Vbeta and 13 Jbeta. Profiling relied on immunoSEQ multiplex PCR, and the TCRdb table lists in-frame clones only, not all of them. This repertoire includes over 110,000 clones. Losses at the gene ends were 6 bases for V and 1 base for J; bases not matched to a gene: 9. The CDR3 length is 15 residues. CDR1 MNHEY and CDR2 SVGAGI come from the germline V gene. The sample was PBMCs. This chain connects TRBV6-5 to TRBJ2-7; TRBD2 matches at 7 bases. The sequence derives from a male donor in good health and CMV-seronegative. CDR3 sequence: CASRPFPGLSYEQYF. The CDR3 region has the DNA TGTGCCAGCAGACCTTTCCCGGGACTATCCTACGAGCAGTACTTC.